This TCR beta chain was retrieved from a study of blood T cell repertoires in COVID-19. Generated by immunoSEQ multiplex PCR, the TCRdb table keeps only in-frame clones and is missing some. The repertoire includes 200,000 to 250,000 clones, approximately 80% of them detected once, and 3% to 4% sits in the top ten. Germline loops: CDR1 SGHVS, CDR2 FQNEAQ. Deletions cut 5 bases from V and 5 bases from J, with 10 bases between. The CDR3 spans 13 residues. The J gene is TRBJ2-1, the V gene TRBV7-8; D unclear. The sequencing sample was made of PBMCs or T cells enriched from blood (not recorded which). The sequence was obtained from an older woman who had recovered from COVID-19. In DNA form, the CDR3 reads TGTGCCAGCAGCCCGTCGCGGAACAATGAGCAGTTCTTC. Amino acid sequence: CASSPSRNNEQFF.